This T cell receptor (beta chain) emerged from a study of Ad26.COV2.S vaccination and SARS-CoV-2 variants. Across the study: Doses of Ad26.COV2.S were injected into muscle once or twice, 56 days apart.

Data came from immunoSEQ multiplex PCR; TCRdb stores just in-frame clones and leaves some out. The table records around 450,000 clones, 70% to 90% of them present only once. With V trimmed by 2 bases and J by 5 bases, 11 bases remained unmatched. The CDR3 extends over 16 amino acids. The germline gives CDR1 MNHNS, CDR2 SASEGT. Treatment given: roughly 18 received Ad26.COV2.S at low or high dose, single or two shots; about 5 received placebo; per-sample allocation not given. Material that was analyzed had been drawn on day 63 after the first vaccine or placebo injection. The source is a person between 18 and 59 years old who received the Ad26.COV2.S COVID-19 vaccine or a placebo. This specimen was peripheral blood, taken in a trial of Ad26.COV2.S vaccine versus placebo. V gene TRBV6-1 combines with J gene TRBJ1-2, with TRBD1 matching 7 bases. The CDR3, as DNA: TGTGCCAGCAGTGAACGTTGGGGGACAGAAATTTATGGCTACACCTTC. Amino acid sequence: CASSERWGTEIYGYTF.